The present TCR beta chain was sequenced within a study of T cells in localized non-small cell lung cancer. Study-wide findings and caveats: Measurement of T cell clonality placed uninvolved adjacent lung highest, above the level in tumor. In the blood, greater T cell density corresponded to longer overall survival.

Generated by immunoSEQ multiplex PCR, the TCRdb table keeps only in-frame clones and is missing some. The sample lists tens of thousands of clones, more than 85% occurring once. The germline V gene has CDR1 SGHTA and CDR2 FQGTGA. There are 15 residues in the CDR3. Of note for this clone: Its antigen is not known. At one boundary the junction diverges from the germline segment, which might be a read error.

This TCR came from a man aged 40 to 70 with stage II lung adenocarcinoma. The chain combines TRBV7-3 with TRBJ2-1; 11 bases line up with TRBD2. The material was PBMCs, obtained before any cancer treatment. This CDR3 reads CASSLTSGGPNEQFF. CDR3 nucleotide sequence: TGTGCCAGCAGCCTAACTAGCGGGGGACCCAATGAGCAGTTCTTC.